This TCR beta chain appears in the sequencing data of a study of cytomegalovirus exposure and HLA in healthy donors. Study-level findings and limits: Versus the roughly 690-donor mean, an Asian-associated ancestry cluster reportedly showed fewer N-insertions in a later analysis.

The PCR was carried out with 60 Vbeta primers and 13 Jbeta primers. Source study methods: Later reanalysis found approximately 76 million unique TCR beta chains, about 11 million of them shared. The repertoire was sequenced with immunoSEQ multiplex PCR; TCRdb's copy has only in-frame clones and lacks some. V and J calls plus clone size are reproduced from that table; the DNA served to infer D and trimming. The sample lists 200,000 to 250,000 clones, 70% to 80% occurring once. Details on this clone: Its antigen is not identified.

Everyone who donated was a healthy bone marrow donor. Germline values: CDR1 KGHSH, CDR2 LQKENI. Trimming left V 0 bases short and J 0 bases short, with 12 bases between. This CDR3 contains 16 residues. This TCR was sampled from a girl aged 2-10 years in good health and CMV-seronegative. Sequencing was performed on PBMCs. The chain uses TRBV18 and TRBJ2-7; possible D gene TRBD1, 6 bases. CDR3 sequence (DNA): TGTGCCAGCTCACCACCGCGGACAGCAAGCTCCTACGAGCAGTACTTC. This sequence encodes CASSPPRTASSYEQYF.